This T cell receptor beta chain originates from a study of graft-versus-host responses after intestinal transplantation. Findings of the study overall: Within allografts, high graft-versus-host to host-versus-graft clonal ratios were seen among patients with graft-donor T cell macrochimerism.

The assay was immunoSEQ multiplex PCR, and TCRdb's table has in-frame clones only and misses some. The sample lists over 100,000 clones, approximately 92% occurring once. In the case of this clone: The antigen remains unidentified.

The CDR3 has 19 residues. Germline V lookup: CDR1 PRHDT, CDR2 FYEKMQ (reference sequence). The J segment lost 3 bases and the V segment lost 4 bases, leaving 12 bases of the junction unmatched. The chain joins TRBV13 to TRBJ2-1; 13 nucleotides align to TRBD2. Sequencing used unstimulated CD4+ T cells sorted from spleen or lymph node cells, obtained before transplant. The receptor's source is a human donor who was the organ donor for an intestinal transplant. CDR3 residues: CASSSRPQTSGRNYNEQFF. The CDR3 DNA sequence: TGTGCCAGCAGCTCACGCCCCCAGACTAGCGGGAGGAACTACAATGAGCAGTTCTTC.